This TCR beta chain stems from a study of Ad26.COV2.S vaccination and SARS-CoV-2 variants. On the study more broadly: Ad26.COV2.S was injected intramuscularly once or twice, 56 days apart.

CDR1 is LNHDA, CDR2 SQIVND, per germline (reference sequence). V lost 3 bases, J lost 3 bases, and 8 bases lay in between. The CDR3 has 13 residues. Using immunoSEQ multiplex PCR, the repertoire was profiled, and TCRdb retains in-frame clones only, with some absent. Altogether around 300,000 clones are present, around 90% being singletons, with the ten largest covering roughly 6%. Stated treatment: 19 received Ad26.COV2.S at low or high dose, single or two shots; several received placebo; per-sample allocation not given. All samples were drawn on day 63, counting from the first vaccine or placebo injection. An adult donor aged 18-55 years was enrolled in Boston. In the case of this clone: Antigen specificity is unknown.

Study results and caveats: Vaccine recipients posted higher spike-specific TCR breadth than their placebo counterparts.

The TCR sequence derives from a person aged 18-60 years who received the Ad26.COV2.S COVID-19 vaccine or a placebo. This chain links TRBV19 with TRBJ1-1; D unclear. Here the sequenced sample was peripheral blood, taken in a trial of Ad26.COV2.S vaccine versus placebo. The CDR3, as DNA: TGTGCCAGTAGTATTAGTGGGCACACTGAAGCTTTCTTT. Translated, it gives CASSISGHTEAFF.